The next 6 T cell receptor beta chains were all read from a single sample in a study of siplizumab effects on memory and regulatory T cells. Data came from immunoSEQ multiplex PCR; TCRdb stores just in-frame clones and leaves some out. The sample includes about 50,000 clones, 93% of them seen just once. Source material: CD8+ T cells sorted from blood. These receptors all come from a human donor in good health.

This sequence joins TRBV15 and TRBJ2-3; tentative D call: TRBD2 (6 bases). The CDR3 sequence is 17 residues long. V was pared by 0 bases and J by 0 bases, with 13 bases between. Germline loops: CDR1 LNHNV, CDR2 YYDKDF (reference sequence). DNA for the CDR3: TGTGCCACCAGCAGAGATCATGCGGGAACTAGCACAGATACGCAGTATTTT. This translates into CATSRDHAGTSTDTQYF.

The V and J genes are TRBV4-1 and TRBJ2-7; unclear D gene. Germline values: CDR1 MGHRA, CDR2 YSYEKL. The V end was cut by 1 base, the J end by 0 bases, with 10 bases between. CDR3 length: 15 residues. The CDR3 loop is CASSQASSASYEQYF. CDR3 nucleotide sequence: TGCGCCAGCAGCCAAGCAAGCAGTGCCTCCTACGAGCAGTACTTC.

Here the CDR3 DNA reads TGTGCCAGCAGTACCGGGAGGGAGTACGAGCAGTACTTC. Its protein product is CASSTGREYEQYF. The chain employs TRBV6-5 and TRBJ2-7, with TRBD2 matching 8 bases. CDR1 is MNHEY and CDR2 is SVGAGI in the germline V gene. The CDR3 loop spans 13 amino acids. Unmatched junction bases numbered 4, after V lost 5 bases and J lost 4 bases.

This chain uses TRBV5-6 with TRBJ2-1; TRBD1 is a possible D gene (6 bases). The CDR3 runs to 13 residues. V lost 3 bases and J lost 6, with 10 bases in between. Per germline, CDR1 SGHDT and CDR2 YYEEEE. The CDR3 DNA reads TGTGCCAGCAGCTACGGGACACCCAATGAGCAGTTCTTC. This codes for CASSYGTPNEQFF.

The gene calls are TRBV6-1 and TRBJ2-1; tentative D call: TRBD2 (5 bases). The CDR3 is 13 residues long. V was cut by 4 bases and J by 2 bases, with 6 bases left in between. Germline lookup yields CDR1 MNHNS and CDR2 SASEGT. CDR3 DNA sequence: TGTGCCAGCAGTGGACTAACCTACAATGAGCAGTTCTTC. This translates into CASSGLTYNEQFF.

This chain joins TRBV6-1 and TRBJ1-6; 12 positions match TRBD1. Germline values: CDR1 MNHNS, CDR2 SASEGT. CDR3 size: 16 residues. V shed 4 bases and J 5 bases; nucleotides not matched to a gene: 3. In DNA, the CDR3 is TGTGCCAGCAGTGCCGGGACAGGGGGCGATAATTCACCCCTCCACTTT. Encoded protein: CASSAGTGGDNSPLHF.